A selection of T cell receptor beta chains follows, all from one sample in a study of shared clonotypes between healthy human individuals. Assay used: immunoSEQ multiplex PCR; TCRdb lists only in-frame clones, some missing. This table holds roughly 2.1 million clones, about 93% found once. Source material: naive CD8+ T cells from PBMCs. All receptors derive from a man aged 18 to 29 in good health. Some clones in this sample may be carry-over from other donors' samples. Both conserved end residues are part of each CDR3. D genes are given only for firm matches. Size is stated for part of the rows, as once, few or many counts, or as a class when the clone is expanded.

TRBJ2-1 TRBD2 - TRBV7-9 TGTGCCAGCAGCACGAGGACTAGCGGGAGGGCCGTCGGCAATGAGCAGTTCTTC CASSTRTSGRAVGNEQFF
TRBJ2-5 - once TRBV13 TGTGCCAGTACCTACCAGGGACAAGAGACCCAGTACTTC CASTYQGQETQYF
TRBJ1-5 - - TRBV19 TGTGCCAGTAGTATAGGTCAGCCCCAGCATTTT CASSIGQPQHF
TRBJ2-5 TRBD2 - TRBV7-9 TGTGCCAGCAGACAACTAGCGGGAGGGTCAGAGACCCAGTACTTC CASRQLAGGSETQYF
TRBJ2-7 - - TRBV27 TGTGCCAGCGCTACAGGGTTCGAGCAGTACTTC CASATGFEQYF
TRBJ2-5 - once TRBV11-2 TGTGCCAGCAGCTTAGTCTGGGCAGAAGAGACCCAGTACTTC CASSLVWAEETQYF
TRBJ2-7 - - TRBV27 TGTGCCAGCAGTTTCGCTCCTACTACTACCGCCGAGCAGTACTTC CASSFAPTTTAEQYF
TRBJ2-3 TRBD2 - TRBV7-9 TGTGCCAGCAGACCTCGAGCGGGAGCAACAGATACGCAGTATTTT CASRPRAGATDTQYF
TRBJ1-3 - - TRBV7-9 TGTGCCAGCAGCGCAGCAAGCTCTGGAAACACCATATATTTT CASSAASSGNTIYF
TRBJ2-6 - - TRBV27 TGTGCCAGCAGTCACACGGGCGGGGCCAACGTCCTGACTTTC CASSHTGGANVLTF
TRBJ2-1 TRBD2 - TRBV27 TGTGCCAGCACCCCAAGGACTAGGTCTACCTACAATGAGCAGTTCTTC CASTPRTRSTYNEQFF
TRBJ2-1 - - TRBV11-3 TGTGCCAGCAGCCCATATGGGGCCGTCAATGAGCAGTTCTTC CASSPYGAVNEQFF
TRBJ2-5 - once TRBV6-5 TGTGCCAGCAGTTACGGTTTCAGTGAGACCCAGTACTTC CASSYGFSETQYF
TRBJ2-1 - - TRBV9 TGTGCCAGCAGCGTAGAAGCGGTCTCCTACAATGAGCAGTTCTTC CASSVEAVSYNEQFF
TRBJ2-1 - - TRBV27 TGTGCCAGCAGTCAGGGGACTATTTCTTACAATGAGCAGTTCTTC CASSQGTISYNEQFF
TRBJ2-7 TRBD1 - TRBV19 TGTGCCAGTAGTATGGGGCAGGGGGCCTACGAGCAGTACTTC CASSMGQGAYEQYF
TRBJ2-1 TRBD2 - TRBV19 TGTGCCAGTAGATGGACGCGGGGGAATGAGCAGTTCTTC CASRWTRGNEQFF
TRBJ2-7 TRBD2 once TRBV29-1 TGCAGCGTGGGGACTAGCGGCTACGAGCAGTACTTC CSVGTSGYEQYF
TRBJ1-1 - once TRBV19 TGTGCCAGTAGTATACACAGGGCGATGAACACTGAAGCTTTCTTT CASSIHRAMNTEAFF
TRBJ1-2 - - TRBV7-9 TGTGCCAGCAGCTTAGTGGGGACTAACTATGGCTACACCTTC CASSLVGTNYGYTF
TRBJ1-2 - - TRBV21-1 TGTGCCAGCAGCACCGATCCAGGGGGCGCTTATGGCTACACCTTC CASSTDPGGAYGYTF
TRBJ2-3 - - TRBV4-1 TGCGCCAGCAGCCACGACCGACACAGCGATTATAGCACAGATACGCAGTATTTT CASSHDRHSDYSTDTQYF
TRBJ1-5 TRBD1 - TRBV19 TGTGCCAGTATGATCCGGGACAGGGGTCAGCCCCAGCATTTT CASMIRDRGQPQHF
TRBJ2-7 TRBD1 - TRBV5-4 TGTGCCAGCAGCTTTGGGACAGGGCTCTACGAGCAGTACTTC CASSFGTGLYEQYF
TRBJ1-4 - - TRBV21-1 TGTGCCAGCAGCTGGGACAGGGAAGGACCGAATGAAAAACTGTTTTTT CASSWDREGPNEKLFF
TRBJ2-5 - - TRBV7-2 TGTGCCAGCAGCCCGGGGCGTCGACAACAAGAGACCCAGTACTTC CASSPGRRQQETQYF
TRBJ1-5 - - TRBV27 TGTGCCAGCAGTTTGTATTCAGGGAATCAGCCCCAGCATTTT CASSLYSGNQPQHF
TRBJ2-1 TRBD2 - TRBV27 TGTGCCAGCAGTCCACTAGCGGGGTCCTACAATGAGCAGTTCTTC CASSPLAGSYNEQFF
TRBJ2-1 TRBD1 - TRBV11-2 TGTGCCAGCAGCTTCCGGGACAGAGCCTACAATGAGCAGTTCTTC CASSFRDRAYNEQFF
TRBJ1-6 TRBD1 - TRBV9 TGTGCCAGCAGCGATCAGGGAGGGACAGGGGATTCACCCCTCCACTTT CASSDQGGTGDSPLHF
TRBJ2-1 - - TRBV2 TGTGCCAGCAGGGACGGGCTGAATGAGCAGTTCTTC CASRDGLNEQFF
TRBJ2-2 TRBD1 - TRBV5-8 TGTGCCAGCAGCCCAGGACAGGGGGCACCTTGGGGGGAGCTGTTTTTT CASSPGQGAPWGELFF
TRBJ2-7 TRBD1 - TRBV29-1 TGCAGCGCCGTGACAGGGGTGCCCTACGAGCAGTACTTC CSAVTGVPYEQYF
TRBJ1-1 - - TRBV28 TGTGCCAGCAGTACGAACATATTAAACACTGAAGCTTTCTTT CASSTNILNTEAFF
TRBJ1-2 - - TRBV28 TGTGCCAGCAGATACTATGGCTACACCTTC CASRYYGYTF
TRBJ1-1 - - TRBV13 TGTGCCAGCAGCTCCTTGGTTGAGGGGAGTAACACTGAAGCTTTCTTT CASSSLVEGSNTEAFF
TRBJ2-1 TRBD2 - TRBV5-1 TGCGCCAGCACGCCTAGCGGCAGATACAATGAGCAGTTCTTC CASTPSGRYNEQFF
TRBJ2-2 TRBD1 - TRBV18 TGTGCCAGCTCACCAGGGACAGGGGGCACCGGGGAGCTGTTTTTT CASSPGTGGTGELFF
TRBJ1-1 - - TRBV2 TGTGCCATCACCCAGCGCAGGGGCCCTCATGAAGCTTTCTTT CAITQRRGPHEAFF
TRBJ2-5 TRBD2 - TRBV18 TGTGCCAGCTCACCACTTGGCTCTAGCGGATTACAAGAGACCCAGTACTTC CASSPLGSSGLQETQYF
TRBJ2-1 - - TRBV9 TGTGCCAGCAGCGCCCCGGGAGCGGTGGGTGAGCAGTTCTTC CASSAPGAVGEQFF
TRBJ2-7 TRBD2 - TRBV19 TGTGCCAGTAGTATAGTAGGGACTAGCCGAACCTACGAGCAGTACTTC CASSIVGTSRTYEQYF
TRBJ1-1 - - TRBV7-6 TGTGCCAGCAGTTCTACAGGGAAGTGGAGCACTGAAGCTTTCTTT CASSSTGKWSTEAFF
TRBJ2-6 TRBD1 once TRBV13 TGTGCCAGCAGCGGAGAGGGGGACAGGGTGTATGGGGCCAACGTCCTGACTTTC CASSGEGDRVYGANVLTF
TRBJ1-2 TRBD1 - TRBV5-4 TGTGCCAGCAGCTTCACAGGGGGGAGCTATGGCTACACCTTC CASSFTGGSYGYTF
TRBJ2-7 - - TRBV28 TGTGCCAGCAGTTTGTTGGGCAGGGCGCACGAGCAGTACTTC CASSLLGRAHEQYF
TRBJ1-1 - - TRBV6-5 TGTGCCAGCAGTACTCGGGGGGTATCCACTGAAGCTTTCTTT CASSTRGVSTEAFF
TRBJ2-2 - - TRBV27 TGTGCCAGCACCCCAAGGGGCAGCCCAACCGGGGAGCTGTTTTTT CASTPRGSPTGELFF
TRBJ1-2 TRBD1 - TRBV9 TGTGCCAGCAGCGTAGGTACTAAACCGGGACAGGGTCATGGCTACACCTTC CASSVGTKPGQGHGYTF
TRBJ2-2 - - TRBV6-1 TGTGCCAGCAGTGAAGATGAAGCCGAAGCGGCGAACACCGGGGAGCTGTTTTTT CASSEDEAEAANTGELFF
TRBJ2-2 - - TRBV7-9 TGTGCCAGCAGCTTAGCGGAAACAATGAACACCGGGGAGCTGTTTTTT CASSLAETMNTGELFF
TRBJ1-4 - - TRBV19 TGTGCCAGTAGATTCACGGGGCCTAATGAAAAACTGTTTTTT CASRFTGPNEKLFF
TRBJ1-3 - - TRBV29-1 TGCAGCGCCATGGGGACAACTGCTGGAAACACCATATATTTT CSAMGTTAGNTIYF
TRBJ2-5 - - TRBV27 TGTGCCAGCAGTTTCGACGGGACTGCGAGTGAGACCCAGTACTTC CASSFDGTASETQYF
TRBJ2-1 TRBD2 - TRBV28 TGTGCCAGCAGGCACATGGGACTAGCGGCCTACAATGAGCAGTTCTTC CASRHMGLAAYNEQFF
TRBJ2-1 TRBD2 - TRBV28 TGTGCCAGCAGGTACGGGACTAGCGGGTCCGAGCAGTTCTTC CASRYGTSGSEQFF
TRBJ2-1 TRBD1 - TRBV10-3 TGTGCCACCTTAGGACAGGGGGCGCGGAATGAGCAGTTCTTC CATLGQGARNEQFF
TRBJ2-7 TRBD2 - TRBV6-6 TGTGCCAGCAGCCCATATACTAGCGGGAACTACGAGCAGTACTTC CASSPYTSGNYEQYF
TRBJ2-7 TRBD2 once TRBV4-1 TGCGCCAGCAGCCAAGCGCTAGCGGGAGGCTACGAGCAGTACTTC CASSQALAGGYEQYF
TRBJ1-5 - - TRBV6-5 TGTGCCAGCAGTTACCTGACAGATAGCAATCAGCCCCAGCATTTT CASSYLTDSNQPQHF